The rows below give T cell receptor beta chains drawn from one sample of a study of T cell changes during pregnancy in multiple sclerosis. Libraries were prepared by immunoSEQ multiplex PCR; TCRdb keeps only in-frame clonotypes and omits some of them. The sample comprises under 55,000 clones, around 90% of which are singletons, and roughly 0.61% rests with the top ten. The source was CD4+ T cells from peripheral blood mononuclear cells, collected after pregnancy. These receptors originate from a female donor in good health, enrolled as a control in a pregnancy study. CDR3s include the opening cysteine and the closing phenylalanine or tryptophan. Fields, in order: J gene, V gene, clone size, D gene, CDR3 protein, CDR3 DNA. The D gene is left open where the match is weak. Size tells how often a clone was seen (once, few, many) or the class of an expanded clone, and some rows leave it out.

>TRBJ2-3|TRBV7-9|-|TRBD1
CASIPMDRVTDTQYF
TGTGCCAGCATCCCGATGGACAGGGTAACAGATACGCAGTATTTT
>TRBJ2-7|TRBV6-5|-|-
CASSRQNEQYF
TGTGCCAGCAGTAGACAAAACGAGCAGTACTTC
>TRBJ1-2|TRBV18|-|-
CASSPKSGENYGYTF
TGTGCCAGCTCACCAAAGTCAGGGGAAAACTATGGCTACACCTTC
>TRBJ2-5|TRBV6-5|-|TRBD1
CASSKTGVETQYF
TGTGCCAGCAGCAAGACAGGGGTTGAGACCCAGTACTTC
>TRBJ2-1|TRBV6-5|-|TRBD1
CASSYPSGTGPNEQFF
TGTGCCAGCAGTTACCCATCGGGGACAGGACCCAATGAGCAGTTCTTC
>TRBJ2-1|TRBV27|-|TRBD1
CASSRDRAYNEQFF
TGTGCCAGCAGTCGGGACAGGGCTTACAATGAGCAGTTCTTC
>TRBJ1-4|TRBV13|-|TRBD1
CASSLGPGYRGTNEKLFF
TGTGCCAGCAGCTTAGGCCCGGGATACAGGGGGACTAATGAAAAACTGTTTTTT
>TRBJ1-2|TRBV29-1|-|TRBD1
CSVGQGTNYGYTF
TGCAGCGTTGGACAGGGAACTAACTATGGCTACACCTTC
>TRBJ2-5|TRBV15|-|-
CATSRAETQYF
TGTGCCACCAGCAGAGCGGAGACCCAGTACTTC
>TRBJ2-1|TRBV11-1|once|-
CASSFGGAENEQFF
TGTGCCAGCAGCTTTGGGGGGGCGGAGAATGAGCAGTTCTTC
>TRBJ1-1|TRBV2|-|-
CASRGGYMNTEAFF
TGTGCCAGCAGGGGGGGGTACATGAACACTGAAGCTTTCTTT
>TRBJ1-2|TRBV9|-|-
CASTDSSNYGYTF
TGTGCCAGCACGGACAGCTCCAACTATGGCTACACCTTC
>TRBJ1-5|TRBV12-5|-|-
CASGFSQPQHF
TGTGCTAGTGGTTTCTCTCAGCCCCAGCATTTT
>TRBJ2-1|TRBV7-8|-|-
CASSSRGGSNQSSYNEQFF
TGTGCCAGCAGCTCTAGGGGTGGTAGCAACCAAAGCTCCTACAATGAGCAGTTCTTC
>TRBJ1-6|TRBV6-6|-|-
CASSGPGVPLHF
TGTGCCAGCAGTGGGCCGGGGGTTCCCCTCCACTTT
>TRBJ1-2|TRBV2|-|TRBD1
CASSEGRGRGYTF
TGTGCCAGCAGTGAAGGCAGGGGGCGAGGCTACACCTTC
>TRBJ1-4|TRBV4-1|-|-
CASSLRGGFAEKLFF
TGCGCCAGCAGCCTCCGGGGGGGCTTTGCTGAAAAACTGTTTTTT
>TRBJ2-7|TRBV9|-|-
CASSAAGGHPYEQYF
TGTGCCAGCAGCGCGGCCGGGGGGCACCCCTACGAGCAGTACTTC
>TRBJ1-6|TRBV7-8|-|TRBD1
CASSQRQGSHSPLHF
TGTGCCAGCAGCCAGAGACAGGGATCCCATTCACCCCTCCACTTT
>TRBJ2-7|TRBV9|-|-
CASSPRANSYEQYF
TGTGCCAGCAGCCCGAGGGCTAACTCCTACGAGCAGTACTTC